This T cell receptor beta chain was captured by sequencing in a study of blood T cell repertoires in COVID-19. As for the study in general: Whether acute or convalescent, the COVID-19 samples came from the United States, Italy and Spain.

The CDR3 is made up of 17 amino acids. V lost 4 bases and J lost 0, with 15 bases in between. CDR1 LGHDT and CDR2 YNNKEL come from the germline V gene (reference sequence). Methods used by the authors: Estimation of nucleated cell counts was performed using reference gene primer amplification. The protocol was immunoSEQ multiplex PCR, while the TCRdb copy is restricted to in-frame clones and leaves out a portion. That table is the source of V, J and clone size, and D and trimming were worked out from the DNA. This sample has tens of thousands of clones; about 81% occur once, and the top ten carry 9% to 15%.

This TCR derives from a human donor in a cohort sampled during active COVID-19. Source material: peripheral blood. This chain joins TRBV3-1 (or the pseudogene TRBV3-2) and TRBJ2-2; no reliable D call. CDR3 DNA sequence: TGTGCCAGCAGCCCCCTGTTAGCAGCAGCGAACACCGGGGAGCTGTTTTTT. Translation: CASSPLLAAANTGELFF.